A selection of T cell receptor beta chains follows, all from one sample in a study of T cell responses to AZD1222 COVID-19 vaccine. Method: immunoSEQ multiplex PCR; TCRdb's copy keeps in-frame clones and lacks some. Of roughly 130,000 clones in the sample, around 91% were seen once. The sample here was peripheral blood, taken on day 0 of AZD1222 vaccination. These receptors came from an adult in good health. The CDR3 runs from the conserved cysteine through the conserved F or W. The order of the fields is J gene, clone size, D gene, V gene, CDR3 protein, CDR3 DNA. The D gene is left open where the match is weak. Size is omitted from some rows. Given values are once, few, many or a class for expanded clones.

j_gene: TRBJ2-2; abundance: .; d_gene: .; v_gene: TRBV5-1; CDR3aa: CASSLRTAELELFF; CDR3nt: TGCGCCAGCAGCTTACGGACTGCTGAGCTAGAGCTGTTTTTT
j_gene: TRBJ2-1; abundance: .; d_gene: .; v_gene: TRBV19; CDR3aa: CASSIRGALVGTPTIDEQFF; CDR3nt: TGTGCCAGTAGTATACGTGGGGCACTAGTCGGGACACCCACAATCGATGAGCAGTTCTTC
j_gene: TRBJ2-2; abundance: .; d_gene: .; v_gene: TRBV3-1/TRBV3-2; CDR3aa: CASSSGTAGTGELFF; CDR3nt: TGTGCCAGCAGCTCCGGGACCGCGGGCACCGGGGAGCTGTTTTTT
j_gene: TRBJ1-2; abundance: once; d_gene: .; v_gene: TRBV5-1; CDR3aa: CASSLAVDYGYTF; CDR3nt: TGCGCCAGCAGCTTGGCTGTCGACTATGGCTACACCTTC
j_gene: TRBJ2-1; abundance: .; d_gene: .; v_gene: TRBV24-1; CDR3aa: CATSVGNEQFF; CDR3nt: TGTGCCACCAGTGTAGGCAATGAGCAGTTCTTC
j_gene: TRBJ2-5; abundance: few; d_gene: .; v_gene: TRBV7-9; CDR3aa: CASSLAPDQETQYF; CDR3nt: TGTGCCAGCAGCTTAGCCCCGGACCAAGAGACCCAGTACTTC
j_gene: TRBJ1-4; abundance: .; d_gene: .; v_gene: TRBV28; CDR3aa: CASSSRGGNEKLFF; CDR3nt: TGTGCCAGCAGTAGTCGGGGGGGGAATGAAAAACTGTTTTTT
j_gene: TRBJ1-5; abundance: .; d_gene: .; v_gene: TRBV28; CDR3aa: CASSLSQRPQHF; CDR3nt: TGTGCCAGCAGTTTAAGCCAGCGGCCCCAGCATTTT
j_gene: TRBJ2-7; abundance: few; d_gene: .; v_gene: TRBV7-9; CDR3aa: CASSPLAESYEQYF; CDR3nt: TGTGCCAGCAGCCCCTTAGCGGAATCCTACGAGCAGTACTTC
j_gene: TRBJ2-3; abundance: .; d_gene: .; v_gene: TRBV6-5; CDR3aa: CASSETVGDTQYF; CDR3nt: TGTGCCAGCAGCGAGACGGTAGGAGATACGCAGTATTTT
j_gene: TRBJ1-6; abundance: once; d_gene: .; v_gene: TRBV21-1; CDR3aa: CASSKVGIGNSPLHF; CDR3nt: .
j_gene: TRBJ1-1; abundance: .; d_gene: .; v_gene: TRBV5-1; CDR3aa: CASFLRPSGGVGTEAFF; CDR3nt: TGCGCCAGCTTCTTAAGGCCCAGCGGAGGTGTTGGCACTGAAGCTTTCTTT
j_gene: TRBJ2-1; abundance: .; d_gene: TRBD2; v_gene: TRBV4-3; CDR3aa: CASSQVAGGRDEQFF; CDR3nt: TGCGCCAGCAGCCAAGTCGCGGGGGGGCGGGATGAGCAGTTCTTC
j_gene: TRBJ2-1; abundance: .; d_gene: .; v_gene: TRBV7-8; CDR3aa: CASSRRGRWEQFF; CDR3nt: TGTGCCAGCAGCCGTAGAGGACGCTGGGAGCAGTTCTTC
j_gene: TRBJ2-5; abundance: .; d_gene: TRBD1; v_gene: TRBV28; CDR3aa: CASSWDRGRGYEETQYF; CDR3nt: TGTGCCAGCAGTTGGGACAGGGGGCGCGGGTACGAAGAGACCCAGTACTTC
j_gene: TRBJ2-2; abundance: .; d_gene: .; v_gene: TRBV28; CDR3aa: CASSLTLNTGELFF; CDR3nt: TGTGCCAGCAGTTTAACGTTGAACACCGGGGAGCTGTTTTTT
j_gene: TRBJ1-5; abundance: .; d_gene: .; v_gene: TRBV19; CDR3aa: CASQDSNQPQHF; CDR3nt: TGTGCCAGTCAGGATAGCAATCAGCCCCAGCATTTT
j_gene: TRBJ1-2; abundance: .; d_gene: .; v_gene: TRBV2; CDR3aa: CASSSRRDYGYTF; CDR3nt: TGTGCCAGCAGTTCCCGAAGGGACTATGGCTACACCTTC
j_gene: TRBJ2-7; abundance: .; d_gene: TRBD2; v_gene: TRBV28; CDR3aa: CASSLPSGYTYEQYF; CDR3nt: TGTGCCAGCAGTTTACCTAGCGGGTACACCTACGAGCAGTACTTC
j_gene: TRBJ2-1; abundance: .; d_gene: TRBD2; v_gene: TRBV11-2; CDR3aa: CASSPGLAGVVGEQFF; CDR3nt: TGTGCCAGCAGCCCCGGACTAGCGGGAGTGGTCGGTGAGCAGTTCTTC
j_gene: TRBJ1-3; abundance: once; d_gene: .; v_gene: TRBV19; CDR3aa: CASSATPGNTIYF; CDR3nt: TGTGCCAGTAGTGCAACGCCTGGAAACACCATATATTTT
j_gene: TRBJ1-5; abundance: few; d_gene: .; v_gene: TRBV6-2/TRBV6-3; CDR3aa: CASSRPRDSQPQHF; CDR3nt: TGTGCCAGCAGTCGGCCCCGAGACAGCCAGCCCCAGCATTTT
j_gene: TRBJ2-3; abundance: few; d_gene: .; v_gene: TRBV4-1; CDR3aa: CASSQDRSTDTQYF; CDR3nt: TGCGCCAGCAGCCAAGATAGGTCGACAGATACGCAGTATTTT
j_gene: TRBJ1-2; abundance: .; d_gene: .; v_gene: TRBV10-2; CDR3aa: CASSESRRRDGYTF; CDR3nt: TGCGCCAGCAGTGAGTCGAGACGTCGGGATGGCTACACCTTC
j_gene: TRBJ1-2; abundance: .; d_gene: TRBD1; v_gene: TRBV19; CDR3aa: CASSDRGSYGYTF; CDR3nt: TGTGCCAGTAGCGACAGGGGGTCCTATGGCTACACCTTC
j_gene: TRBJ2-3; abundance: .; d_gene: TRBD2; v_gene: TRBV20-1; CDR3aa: CSASIAGGTSDTQYF; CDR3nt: TGCAGTGCTAGTATTGCGGGAGGCACCTCGGATACGCAGTATTTT
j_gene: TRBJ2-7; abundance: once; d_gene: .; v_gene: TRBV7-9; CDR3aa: CASSYGQSSYEQYF; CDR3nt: TGTGCCAGCAGCTACGGACAGAGCTCCTACGAGCAGTACTTC